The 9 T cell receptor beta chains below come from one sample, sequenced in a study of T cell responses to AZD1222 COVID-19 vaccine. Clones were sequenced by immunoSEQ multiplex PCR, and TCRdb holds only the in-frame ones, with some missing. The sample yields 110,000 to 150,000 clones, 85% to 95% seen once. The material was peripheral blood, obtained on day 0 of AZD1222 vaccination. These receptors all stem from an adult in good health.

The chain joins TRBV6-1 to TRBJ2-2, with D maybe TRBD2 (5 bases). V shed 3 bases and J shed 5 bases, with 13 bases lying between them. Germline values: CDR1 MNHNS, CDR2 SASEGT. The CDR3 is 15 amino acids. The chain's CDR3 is CASSDFSGLTGELFF. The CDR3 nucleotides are TGTGCCAGCAGTGATTTCAGCGGCTTGACCGGGGAGCTGTTTTTT.

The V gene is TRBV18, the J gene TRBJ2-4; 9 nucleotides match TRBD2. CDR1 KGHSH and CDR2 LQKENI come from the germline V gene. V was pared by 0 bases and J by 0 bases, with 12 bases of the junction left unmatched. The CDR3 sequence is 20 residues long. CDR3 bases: TGTGCCAGCTCACCACCTCGAGTTAGCGGGGGTGTGGGAGCCAAAAACATTCAGTACTTC. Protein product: CASSPPRVSGGVGAKNIQYF.

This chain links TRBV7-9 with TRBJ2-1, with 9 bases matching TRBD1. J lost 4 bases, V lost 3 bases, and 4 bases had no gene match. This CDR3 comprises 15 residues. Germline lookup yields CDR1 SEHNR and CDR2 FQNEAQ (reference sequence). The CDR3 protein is CASSFETGGYNEQFF. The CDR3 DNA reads TGTGCCAGCAGCTTTGAGACAGGGGGTTACAATGAGCAGTTCTTC.

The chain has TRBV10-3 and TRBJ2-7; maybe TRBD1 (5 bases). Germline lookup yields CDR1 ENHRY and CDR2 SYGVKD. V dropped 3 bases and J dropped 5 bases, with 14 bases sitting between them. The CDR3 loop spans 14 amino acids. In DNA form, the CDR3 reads TGTGCCATCAGTGATCTGGGGCAGGCCGACGAGCAGTACTTC. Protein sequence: CAISDLGQADEQYF.

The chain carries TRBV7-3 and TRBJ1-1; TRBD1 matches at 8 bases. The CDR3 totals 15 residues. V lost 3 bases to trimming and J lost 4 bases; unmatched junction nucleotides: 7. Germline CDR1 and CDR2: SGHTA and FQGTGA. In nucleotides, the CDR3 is TGTGCCAGCAGCTTCACGACAGGGGCGGGCACTGAAGCTTTCTTT. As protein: CASSFTTGAGTEAFF.

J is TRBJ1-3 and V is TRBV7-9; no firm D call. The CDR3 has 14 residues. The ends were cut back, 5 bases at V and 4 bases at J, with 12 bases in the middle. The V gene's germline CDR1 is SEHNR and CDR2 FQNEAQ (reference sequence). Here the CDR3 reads CASSRAGLGNTIYF. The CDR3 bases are TGTGCCAGCAGCAGGGCAGGTCTCGGAAACACCATATATTTT.

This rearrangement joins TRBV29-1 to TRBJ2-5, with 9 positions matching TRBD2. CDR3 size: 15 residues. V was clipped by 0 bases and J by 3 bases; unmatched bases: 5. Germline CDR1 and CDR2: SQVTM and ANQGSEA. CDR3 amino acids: CSVEEGLAAEETQYF. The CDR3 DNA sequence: TGCAGCGTTGAAGAGGGACTAGCTGCAGAAGAGACCCAGTACTTC.

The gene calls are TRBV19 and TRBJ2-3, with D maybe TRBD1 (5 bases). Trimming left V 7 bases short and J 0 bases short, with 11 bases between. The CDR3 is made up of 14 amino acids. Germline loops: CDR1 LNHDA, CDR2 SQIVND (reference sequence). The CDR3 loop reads CASTARASTDTQYF. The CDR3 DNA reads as TGTGCCAGTACCGCCAGGGCTAGCACAGATACGCAGTATTTT.

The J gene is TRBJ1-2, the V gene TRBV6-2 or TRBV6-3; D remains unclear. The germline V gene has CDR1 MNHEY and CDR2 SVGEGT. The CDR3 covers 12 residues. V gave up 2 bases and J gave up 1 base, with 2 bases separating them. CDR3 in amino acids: CASSYDNYGYTF. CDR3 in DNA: TGTGCCAGCAGTTACGATAACTATGGCTACACCTTC.